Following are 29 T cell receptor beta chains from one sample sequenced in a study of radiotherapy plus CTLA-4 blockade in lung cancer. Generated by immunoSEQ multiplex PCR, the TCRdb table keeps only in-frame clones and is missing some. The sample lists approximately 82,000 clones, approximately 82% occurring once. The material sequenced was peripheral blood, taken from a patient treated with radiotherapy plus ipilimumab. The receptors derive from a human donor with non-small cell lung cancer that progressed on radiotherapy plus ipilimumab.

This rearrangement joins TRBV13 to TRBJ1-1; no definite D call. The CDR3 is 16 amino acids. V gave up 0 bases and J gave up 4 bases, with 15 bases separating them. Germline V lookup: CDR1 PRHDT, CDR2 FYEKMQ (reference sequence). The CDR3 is CASSLGSYTGGTEAFF. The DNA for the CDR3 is TGTGCCAGCAGCTTAGGCTCTTACACGGGAGGCACTGAAGCTTTCTTT. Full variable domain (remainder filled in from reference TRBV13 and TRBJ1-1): AAGVIQSPRHLIKEKRETATLKCYPIPRHDTVYWYQQGPGQDPQFLISFYEKMQSDKGSIPDRFSAQQFSDYHSELNMSSLELGDSALYFCASSLGSYTGGTEAFFGQGTRLTVV.

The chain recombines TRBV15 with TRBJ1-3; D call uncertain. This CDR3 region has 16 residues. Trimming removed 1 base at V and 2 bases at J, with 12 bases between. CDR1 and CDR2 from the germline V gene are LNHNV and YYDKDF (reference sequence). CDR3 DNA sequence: TGTGCCACCAGCAGAGCCGCCGGCATAACTGGAAACACCATATATTTT. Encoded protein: CATSRAAGITGNTIYF.

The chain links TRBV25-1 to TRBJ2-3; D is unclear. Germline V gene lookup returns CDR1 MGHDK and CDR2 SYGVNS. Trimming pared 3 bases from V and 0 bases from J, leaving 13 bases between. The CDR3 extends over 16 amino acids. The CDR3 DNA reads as TGTGCCAGCAGTGAGTCAGTAGGACCGAGCACAGATACGCAGTATTTT. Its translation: CASSESVGPSTDTQYF.

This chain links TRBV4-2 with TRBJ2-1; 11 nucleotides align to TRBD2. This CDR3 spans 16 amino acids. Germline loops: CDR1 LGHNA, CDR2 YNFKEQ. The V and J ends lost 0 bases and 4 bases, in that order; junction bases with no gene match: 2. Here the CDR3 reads CASSQDTSGGYNEQFF. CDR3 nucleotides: TGTGCCAGCAGCCAAGATACTAGCGGGGGTTACAATGAGCAGTTCTTC.

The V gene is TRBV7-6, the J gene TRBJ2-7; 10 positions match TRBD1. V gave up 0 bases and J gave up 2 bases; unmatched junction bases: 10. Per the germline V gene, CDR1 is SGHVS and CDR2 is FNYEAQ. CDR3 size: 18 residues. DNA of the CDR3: TGTGCCAGCAGCTTAGCGGGTTACGTCGGGACAGGGGCCTACGAGCAGTACTTC. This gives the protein CASSLAGYVGTGAYEQYF.

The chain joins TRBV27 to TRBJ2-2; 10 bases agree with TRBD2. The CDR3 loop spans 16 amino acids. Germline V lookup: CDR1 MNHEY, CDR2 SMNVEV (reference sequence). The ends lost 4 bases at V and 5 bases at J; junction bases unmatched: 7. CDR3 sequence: CASSSQLAGRTGELFF. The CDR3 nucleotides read TGTGCCAGCAGTTCCCAACTAGCGGGAAGGACCGGGGAGCTGTTTTTT.

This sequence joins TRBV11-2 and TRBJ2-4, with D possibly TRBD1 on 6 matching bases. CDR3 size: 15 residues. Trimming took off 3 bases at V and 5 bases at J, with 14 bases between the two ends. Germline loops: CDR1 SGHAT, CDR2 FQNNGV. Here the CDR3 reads CASSLGLHRENIQYF. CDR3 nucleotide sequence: TGTGCCAGCAGCTTGGGGCTGCACAGGGAAAACATTCAGTACTTC.

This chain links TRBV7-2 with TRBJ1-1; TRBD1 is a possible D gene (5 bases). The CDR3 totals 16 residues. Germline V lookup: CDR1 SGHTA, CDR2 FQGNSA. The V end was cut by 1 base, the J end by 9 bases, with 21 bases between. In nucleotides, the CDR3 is TGTGCCAGCAGCTTAGGTTTTATGGGACCGTTGGGGAAAGCTTTCTTT. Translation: CASSLGFMGPLGKAFF.

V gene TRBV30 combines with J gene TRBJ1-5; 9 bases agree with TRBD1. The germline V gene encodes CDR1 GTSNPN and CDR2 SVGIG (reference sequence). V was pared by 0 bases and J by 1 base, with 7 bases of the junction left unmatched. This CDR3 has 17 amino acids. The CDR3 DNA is TGTGCCTGGAGTGTACGGTACACAGGGGGCAGCAATCAGCCCCAGCATTTT. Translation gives CAWSVRYTGGSNQPQHF.

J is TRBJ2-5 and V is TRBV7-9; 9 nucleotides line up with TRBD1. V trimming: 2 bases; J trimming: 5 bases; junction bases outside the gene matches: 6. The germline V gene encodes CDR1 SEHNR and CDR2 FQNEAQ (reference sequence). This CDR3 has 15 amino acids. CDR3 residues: CASSLTWTGEETQYF. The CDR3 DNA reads TGTGCCAGCAGCTTAACTTGGACAGGGGAGGAGACCCAGTACTTC.

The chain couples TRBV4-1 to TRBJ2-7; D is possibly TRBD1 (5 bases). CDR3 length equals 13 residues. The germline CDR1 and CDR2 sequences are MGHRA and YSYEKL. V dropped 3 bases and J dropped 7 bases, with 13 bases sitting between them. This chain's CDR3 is CASSQRQSQEQYF. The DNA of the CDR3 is TGCGCCAGCAGCCAGAGACAGAGCCAAGAGCAGTACTTC.

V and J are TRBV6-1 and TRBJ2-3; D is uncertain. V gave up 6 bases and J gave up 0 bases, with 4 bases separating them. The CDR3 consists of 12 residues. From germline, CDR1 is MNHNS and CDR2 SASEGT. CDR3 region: CASSGSTDTQYF. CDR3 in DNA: TGTGCCAGCAGCGGGAGCACAGATACGCAGTATTTT.

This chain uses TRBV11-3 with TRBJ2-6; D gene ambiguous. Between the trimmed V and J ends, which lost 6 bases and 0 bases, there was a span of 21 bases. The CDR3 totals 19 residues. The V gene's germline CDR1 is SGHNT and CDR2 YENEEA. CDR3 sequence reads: CASSRSWTPGISGANVLTF. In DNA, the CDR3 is TGTGCCAGCAGTCGCTCGTGGACCCCTGGAATCTCTGGGGCCAACGTCCTGACTTTC.

The CDR3, as DNA: TGCGCCAGCAGCTTGGCGCTACTAGCGGGAGTACGGGAGACCCAGTACTTC. It codes for CASSLALLAGVRETQYF. The V and J genes are TRBV5-1 and TRBJ2-5; TRBD2 agrees at 11 bases. The germline gives CDR1 SGHRS, CDR2 YFSETQ. CDR3 length equals 17 residues. V shed 0 bases and J 5 bases; nucleotides not matched to a gene: 9.

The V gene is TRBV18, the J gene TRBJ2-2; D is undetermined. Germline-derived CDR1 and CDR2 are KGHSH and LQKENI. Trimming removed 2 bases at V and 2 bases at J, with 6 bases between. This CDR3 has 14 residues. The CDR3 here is CASSPGSNTGELFF. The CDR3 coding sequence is TGTGCCAGCTCACCAGGGTCAAACACCGGGGAGCTGTTTTTT.

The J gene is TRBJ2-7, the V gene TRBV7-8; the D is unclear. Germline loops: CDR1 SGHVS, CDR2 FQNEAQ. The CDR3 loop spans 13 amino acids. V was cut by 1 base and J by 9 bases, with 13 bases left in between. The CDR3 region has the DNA TGTGCCAGCAGCTTAGGCGGAGCCGGGCGGCAGTACTTC. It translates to CASSLGGAGRQYF. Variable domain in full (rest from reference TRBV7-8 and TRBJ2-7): GAGVSQSPRYKVAKRGQDVALRCDPISGHVSLFWYQQALGQGPEFLTYFQNEAQLDKSGLPSDRFFAERPEGSVSTLKIQRTQQEDSAVYLCASSLGGAGRQYFGPGTRLTVT.

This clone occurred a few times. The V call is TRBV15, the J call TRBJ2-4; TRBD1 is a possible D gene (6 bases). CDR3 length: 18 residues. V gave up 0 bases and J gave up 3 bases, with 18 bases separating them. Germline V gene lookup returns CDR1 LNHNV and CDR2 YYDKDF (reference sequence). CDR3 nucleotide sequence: TGTGCCACCAGCAGAGATCGGGACAACTTAATAGGCAAAAACATTCAGTACTTC. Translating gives CATSRDRDNLIGKNIQYF.

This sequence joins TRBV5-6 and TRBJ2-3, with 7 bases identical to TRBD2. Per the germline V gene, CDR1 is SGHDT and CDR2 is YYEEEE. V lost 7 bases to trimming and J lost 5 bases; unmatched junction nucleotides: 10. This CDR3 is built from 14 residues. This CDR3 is CASASGYWGDTQYF. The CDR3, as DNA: TGTGCCAGCGCTAGCGGATATTGGGGAGATACGCAGTATTTT. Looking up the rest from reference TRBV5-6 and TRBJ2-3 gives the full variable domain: DAGVTQSPTHLIKTRGQQVTLRCSPKSGHDTVSWYQQALGQGPQFIFQYYEEEERQRGNFPDRFSGHQFPNYSSELNVNALLLGDSALYLCASASGYWGDTQYFGPGTRLTVL.

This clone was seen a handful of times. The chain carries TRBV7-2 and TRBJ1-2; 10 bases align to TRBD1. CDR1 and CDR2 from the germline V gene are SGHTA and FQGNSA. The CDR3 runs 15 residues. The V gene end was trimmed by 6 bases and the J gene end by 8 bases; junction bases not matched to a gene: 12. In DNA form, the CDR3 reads TGTGCCAGCAGGCGACCCGGACAGGGGGTAGGAGGCTACACCTTC. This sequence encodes CASRRPGQGVGGYTF.

The CDR3 sequence: CASSISSRREQYF. CDR3 nucleotides: TGTGCCAGTAGTATCTCAAGTCGGCGGGAGCAGTACTTC. V and J are TRBV19 and TRBJ2-7; unclear D gene. The CDR3 is made up of 13 amino acids. From germline, CDR1 is LNHDA and CDR2 SQIVND (reference sequence). V shed 3 bases and J shed 7 bases, with 13 bases lying between them. The whole variable domain, remainder taken from reference TRBV19 and TRBJ2-7, is DGGITQSPKYLFRKEGQNVTLSCEQNLNHDAMYWYRQDPGQGLRLIYYSQIVNDFQKGDIAEGYSVSREKKESFPLTVTSAQKNPTAFYLCASSISSRREQYFGPGTRLTVT.

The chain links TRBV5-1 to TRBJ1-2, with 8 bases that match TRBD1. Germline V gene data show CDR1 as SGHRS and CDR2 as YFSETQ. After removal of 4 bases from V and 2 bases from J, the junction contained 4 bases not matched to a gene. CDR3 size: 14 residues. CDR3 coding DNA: TGCGCCAGCAGCCTGACAGGGGTGAACTATGGCTACACCTTC. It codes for CASSLTGVNYGYTF. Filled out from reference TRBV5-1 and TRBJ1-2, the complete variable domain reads KAGVTQTPRYLIKTRGQQVTLSCSPISGHRSVSWYQQTPGQGLQFLFEYFSETQRNKGNFPGRFSGRQFSNSRSEMNVSTLELGDSALYLCASSLTGVNYGYTFGSGTRLTVV.

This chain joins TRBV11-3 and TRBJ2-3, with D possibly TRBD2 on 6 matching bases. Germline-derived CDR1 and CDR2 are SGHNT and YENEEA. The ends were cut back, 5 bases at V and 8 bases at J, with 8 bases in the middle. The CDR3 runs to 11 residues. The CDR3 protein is CASSRGSTQYF. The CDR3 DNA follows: TGTGCCAGCAGCCGGGGGTCTACGCAGTATTTT.

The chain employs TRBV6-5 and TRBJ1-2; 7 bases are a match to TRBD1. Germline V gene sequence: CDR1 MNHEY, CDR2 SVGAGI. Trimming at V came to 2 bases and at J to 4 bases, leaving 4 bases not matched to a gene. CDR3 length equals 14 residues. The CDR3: CASSYGDSSYGYTF. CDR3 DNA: TGTGCCAGCAGTTACGGGGACAGCAGCTATGGCTACACCTTC.

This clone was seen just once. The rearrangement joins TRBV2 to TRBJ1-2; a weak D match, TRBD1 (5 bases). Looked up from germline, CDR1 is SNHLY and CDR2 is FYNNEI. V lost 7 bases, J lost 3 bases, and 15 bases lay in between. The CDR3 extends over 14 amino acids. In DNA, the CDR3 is TGTGCCAGCAACGAGGGAGGGGCGGACTATGGCTACACCTTC. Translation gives CASNEGGADYGYTF.

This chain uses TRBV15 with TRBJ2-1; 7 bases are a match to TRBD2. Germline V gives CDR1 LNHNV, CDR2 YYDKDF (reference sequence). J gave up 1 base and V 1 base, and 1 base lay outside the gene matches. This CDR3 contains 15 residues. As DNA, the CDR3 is TGTGCCACCAGCAGAGGGGAGGGTTCCTACAATGAGCAGTTCTTC. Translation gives CATSRGEGSYNEQFF.

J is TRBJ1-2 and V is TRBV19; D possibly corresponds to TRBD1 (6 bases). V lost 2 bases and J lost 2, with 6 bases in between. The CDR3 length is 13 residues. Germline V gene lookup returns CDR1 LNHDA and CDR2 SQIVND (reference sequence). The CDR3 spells CASSIQGNYGYTF. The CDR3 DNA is TGTGCCAGTAGTATACAGGGGAACTATGGCTACACCTTC.

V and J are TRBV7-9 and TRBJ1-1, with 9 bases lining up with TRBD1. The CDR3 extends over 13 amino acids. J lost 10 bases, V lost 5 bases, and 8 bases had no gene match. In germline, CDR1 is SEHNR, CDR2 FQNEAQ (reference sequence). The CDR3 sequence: CASSPGTGSRAFF. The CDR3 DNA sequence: TGTGCCAGCAGCCCAGGGACAGGGTCTAGAGCTTTCTTT.

The DNA of the CDR3 is TGTGCCAGCAGCTTAAGGATCAGCACCGGGGAGCTGTTTTTT. Its translation: CASSLRISTGELFF. The V call is TRBV13, the J call TRBJ2-2, with D unresolved. CDR1 PRHDT and CDR2 FYEKMQ come from the germline V gene (reference sequence). Trimming stripped 2 bases from V and 4 bases from J, with 8 bases between. The CDR3 is 14 residues long.

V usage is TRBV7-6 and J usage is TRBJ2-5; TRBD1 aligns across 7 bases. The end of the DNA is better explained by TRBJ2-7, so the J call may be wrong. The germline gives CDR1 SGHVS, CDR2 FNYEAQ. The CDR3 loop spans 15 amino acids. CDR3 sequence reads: CASSLQTGANYEQYF. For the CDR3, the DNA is TGTGCCAGCAGCTTACAAACAGGGGCGAACTACGAGCAGTACTTC.